This TCR beta chain was sequenced for a study of CD8+ T cells in alopecia areata. CDR1 and CDR2 (germline): LGHNA, YSLEER. The CDR3 covers 15 residues. Between the trimmed V and J ends, which lost 4 bases and 3 bases, there was a span of 16 bases. Sequencing relied on a cDNA template that was reverse transcribed from extracted RNA. The table came from immunoSEQ multiplex PCR; TCRdb's copy has only in-frame clones and leaves some out. Of over 120,000 clones detected, roughly 61% appear once; the ten largest clones hold 5% to 7%. The material sequenced was CD4+ T cells sorted from blood, taken at week 0. J is TRBJ2-7 and V is TRBV4-3, with D tentatively TRBD2 (5 bases). The TCR comes from a human donor with alopecia areata. The CDR3 DNA reads as TGCGCCAGCAGCCTGAGGAGGACTGGGGACTACGAGCAGTACTTC. Its protein product is CASSLRRTGDYEQYF.